This TCR beta chain is drawn from a study of blood T cell repertoires in COVID-19. Study in general: Italy, Spain and the United States were the sources of the convalescent and acute COVID-19 samples. PBMCs, B-cell-depleted T cells, or T cells were the source of the cDNA or gDNA that made up the material.

Followed over time, Seattle patients had been enrolled while infection was active. The CDR3 contains 13 residues. Germline assignment: CDR1 SEHNR and CDR2 FQNEAQ (reference sequence). Trimming shortened V by 1 base and J by 7 bases, and 11 bases separated the two germline ends. Authors' processing steps: Using reference gene primer amplification, nucleated cell counts were estimated. Data came from immunoSEQ multiplex PCR; TCRdb stores just in-frame clones and leaves some out. Clonal size and the V and J genes are those of that table, whereas D and trimming came from the DNA. Altogether 450,000 or so clones are present, 80% to 90% being singletons, with the ten largest covering roughly 1%.

The rearrangement links TRBV7-9 to TRBJ2-7; D is ambiguous. Sequenced sample: peripheral blood. This sequence originates from a man aged 18 to 30 with COVID-19, enrolled during active disease. CDR3 loop: CASSLESGLEQYF. The DNA for the CDR3 is TGTGCCAGCAGCTTAGAGTCTGGGCTGGAGCAGTACTTC. The whole variable domain, remainder taken from reference TRBV7-9 and TRBJ2-7, is DTGVSQNPRHKITKRGQNVTFRCDPISEHNRLYWYRQTLGQGPEFLTYFQNEAQLEKSRLLSDRFSAERPKGSFSTLEIQRTEQGDSAMYLCASSLESGLEQYFGPGTRLTVT.